A single sample gave rise to the 9 T cell receptor beta chains below, sequenced in a study of vaccination and CD4 T cells after COVID-19 (dated by TCRdb to 2021 to 2024). The receptor library was made with PCR. The reads were generated on an Illumina iSeq 100. TCR sequencing of DNA from cultured CD4+ T cells used the Oncomine TCR Beta short-read assay at the Johns Hopkins FTIC core. TCRdb handled the public reads itself, with Q25 trimming in fastp and clone calling in MiXCR, and kept productive beta chains. For every CDR3 protein sequence, its rows merge into one entry that carries the most common genes and DNA. The sample has roughly 15,000 distinct CDR3 sequences on record, around 68% of them singletons. About 15% of the sample rests with the top ten. According to the study, the label for this sample's treatment or condition signals: roughly nine-day PBMC culture with coronavirus spike peptide pools or control peptides (ViraFEST assay).

These receptors' targets are unknown. Sequencing was carried out using CD4+ T cells from blood, cultured in vitro. The origin of the receptors is a human donor who had recovered from COVID-19.

V gene TRBV15 combines with J gene TRBJ2-2; 8 positions agree with TRBD2. This CDR3 comprises 16 residues. The germline V gene encodes CDR1 LNHNV and CDR2 YYDKDF (reference sequence). V lost 5 bases and J lost 1; bases outside the gene matches: 6. The CDR3 loop is CATSRGTRRNTGELFF. The CDR3 region has the DNA TGTGCCACCAGCCGCGGGACTAGGCGGAACACCGGGGAGCTGTTTTTT.

This rearrangement joins TRBV29-1 to TRBJ2-5; D may match TRBD1 or TRBD2 (5 bases each). Germline V gives CDR1 SQVTM, CDR2 ANQGSEA. The V end lost 4 bases, the J end lost 7 bases, and 13 bases lay between the germline ends. The CDR3 consists of 12 residues. The CDR3 sequence: CSVVWGSGTQYF. CDR3 nucleotides: TGCAGCGTTGTTTGGGGGTCGGGGACCCAGTACTTC.

The rearrangement links TRBV6-1 to TRBJ1-1; 8 positions agree with TRBD1. Germline-derived CDR1 and CDR2 are MNHNS and SASEGT. With 6 bases clipped from V and 4 bases from J, the junction kept 10 bases outside the gene matches. The CDR3 contains 15 residues. CDR3 nucleotide sequence: TGTGCCAGCAGGATCCAGGGGGCGTCGGGCACTGAAGCTTTCTTT. It translates to CASRIQGASGTEAFF.

V usage is TRBV6-2 or TRBV6-3 and J usage is TRBJ1-1, with D perhaps matching TRBD1 (5 bases). The CDR3 consists of 14 residues. Per the germline V gene, CDR1 is MNHEY and CDR2 is SVGEGT. V was clipped by 5 bases and J by 1 base, with 11 bases between them. The CDR3 coding sequence is TGTGCCAGCAGTGATCAAACAGGGAACACTGAAGCTTTCTTT. It yields the protein CASSDQTGNTEAFF.

The CDR3, as DNA: TGCGCCAGCAGCACCGGGACAGGGTTCTACGAGCAGTACTTC. It yields the protein CASSTGTGFYEQYF. V is TRBV5-1 and J is TRBJ2-7; 9 bases align to TRBD1. V was clipped by 4 bases and J by 3 bases; unmatched bases: 5. Germline assignment: CDR1 SGHRS and CDR2 YFSETQ. This CDR3 has 14 amino acids.

The V call is TRBV6-1, the J call TRBJ1-2; D perhaps matches TRBD1 (5 bases). V was trimmed by 7 bases and J by 8 bases, leaving 23 bases between them. Germline V gene sequence: CDR1 MNHNS, CDR2 SASEGT. The CDR3 is 15 residues long. In nucleotides, the CDR3 is TGTGCCAGCACCAACGGAGAAAAGGGGAGCTTGGGCTACACCTTC. This gives the protein CASTNGEKGSLGYTF.

This clonotype was seen only once. The chain has TRBV24-1 and TRBJ1-2, with TRBD1 matching 11 bases. With 12 bases clipped from V and 8 bases from J, the junction kept 4 bases outside the gene matches. CDR1 and CDR2 (germline): KGHDR, SFDVKD. This CDR3 contains 11 residues. The CDR3 DNA sequence: TGTGCCGCGGGACAGGGGGACGGCTACACCTTC. This gives the protein CAAGQGDGYTF.

The V call is TRBV11-2, the J call TRBJ1-1; tentative D call: TRBD1 (5 bases). Germline V gene sequence: CDR1 SGHAT, CDR2 FQNNGV. Trimming stripped 0 bases from V and 4 bases from J, with 12 bases between. The CDR3 is 15 residues long. CDR3 sequence (DNA): TGTGCCAGCAGCTTAGAGCCGGGGCTGGGCACTGAAGCTTTCTTT. As protein: CASSLEPGLGTEAFF.

The rearrangement links TRBV19 to TRBJ1-5; D uncertain. CDR1 and CDR2 (germline): LNHDA, SQIVND (reference sequence). V gave up 2 bases and J gave up 3 bases, with 14 bases separating them. This CDR3 contains 16 residues. The CDR3 DNA sequence: TGTGCCAGTAGTATAAGTGCTCCACTATCCAATCAGCCCCAGCATTTT. Residues: CASSISAPLSNQPQHF. The full variable domain, rest sourced from reference TRBV19 and TRBJ1-5, is DGGITQSPKYLFRKEGQNVTLSCEQNLNHDAMYWYRQDPGQGLRLIYYSQIVNDFQKGDIAEGYSVSREKKESFPLTVTSAQKNPTAFYLCASSISAPLSNQPQHFGDGTRLSIL.